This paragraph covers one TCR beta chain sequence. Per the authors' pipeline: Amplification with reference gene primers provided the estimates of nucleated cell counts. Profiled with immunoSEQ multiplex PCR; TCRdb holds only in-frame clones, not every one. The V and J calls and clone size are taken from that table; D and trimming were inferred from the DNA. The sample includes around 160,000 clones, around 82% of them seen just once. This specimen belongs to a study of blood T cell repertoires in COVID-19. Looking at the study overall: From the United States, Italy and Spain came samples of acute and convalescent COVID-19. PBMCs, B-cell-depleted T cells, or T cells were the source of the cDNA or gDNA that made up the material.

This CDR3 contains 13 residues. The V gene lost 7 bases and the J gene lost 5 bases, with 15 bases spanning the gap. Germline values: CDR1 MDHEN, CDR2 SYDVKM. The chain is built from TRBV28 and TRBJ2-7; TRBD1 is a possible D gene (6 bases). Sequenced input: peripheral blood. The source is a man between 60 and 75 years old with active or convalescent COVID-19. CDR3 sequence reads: CASTSAGVDEQYF. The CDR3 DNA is TGTGCCAGCACGTCGGCAGGGGTGGACGAGCAGTACTTC. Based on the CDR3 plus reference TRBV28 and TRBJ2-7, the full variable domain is DVKVTQSSRYLVKRTGEKVFLECVQDMDHENMFWYRQDPGLGLRLIYFSYDVKMKEKGDIPEGYSVSREKKERFSLILESASTNQTSMYLCASTSAGVDEQYFGPGTRLTVT.